Below, 3 T cell receptor beta chains from the same sample are listed, as sequenced in a study of blood T cell repertoires in COVID-19. Sequenced by immunoSEQ multiplex PCR; TCRdb stores in-frame clones only, minus some. The sample includes about 320,000 clones, 75% to 90% of them seen just once. The source material was PBMCs or T cells enriched from blood (not recorded which). These receptors all stem from a man aged 55 to 69 who had recovered from COVID-19.

The V and J genes are TRBV21-1 and TRBJ2-7; TRBD1 is the table's D call, not checked against the DNA. TRBV21-1 is an annotated pseudogene. The CDR3 consists of 14 residues. The DNA of the CDR3 is TGTGCCAGCAGCACCCGGACAGGGTCGGACGAGCAGTACTTC. Protein product: CASSTRTGSDEQYF.

This clone was found a few times. This CDR3 reads CACPGQQTNYGYTF. The CDR3 DNA reads as TGTGCCTGTCCGGGACAGCAAACAAACTATGGCTACACCTTC. The chain uses TRBV30 and TRBJ1-2, with 7 bases that match TRBD1. This CDR3 spans 14 amino acids. Trimming at V came to 6 bases and at J to 2 bases, leaving 9 bases not matched to a gene. Germline lookup yields CDR1 GTSNPN and CDR2 SVGIG (reference sequence). The complete variable domain, with remaining parts taken from reference TRBV30 and TRBJ1-2, reads SQTIHQWPATLVQPVGSPLSLECTVEGTSNPNLYWYRQAAGRGLQLLFYSVGIGQISSEVPQNLSASRPQDRQFILSSKKLLLSDSGFYLCACPGQQTNYGYTFGSGTRLTVV.

Only one count was recorded for this clone. The chain uses TRBV9 and TRBJ2-7; unclear D gene. The length of the CDR3 is 13 residues. Germline assignment: CDR1 SGDLS and CDR2 YYNGEE. V was shortened by 4 bases and J by 4 bases, with 12 bases between the two germline ends. The CDR3 nucleotides are TGTGCCAGCAGCTCTCGAGGTTCTTACGAGCAGTACTTC. It translates to CASSSRGSYEQYF. Filled out from reference TRBV9 and TRBJ2-7, the complete variable domain reads DSGVTQTPKHLITATGQRVTLRCSPRSGDLSVYWYQQSLDQGLQFLIQYYNGEERAKGNILERFSAQQFPDLHSELNLSSLELGDSALYFCASSSRGSYEQYFGPGTRLTVT.